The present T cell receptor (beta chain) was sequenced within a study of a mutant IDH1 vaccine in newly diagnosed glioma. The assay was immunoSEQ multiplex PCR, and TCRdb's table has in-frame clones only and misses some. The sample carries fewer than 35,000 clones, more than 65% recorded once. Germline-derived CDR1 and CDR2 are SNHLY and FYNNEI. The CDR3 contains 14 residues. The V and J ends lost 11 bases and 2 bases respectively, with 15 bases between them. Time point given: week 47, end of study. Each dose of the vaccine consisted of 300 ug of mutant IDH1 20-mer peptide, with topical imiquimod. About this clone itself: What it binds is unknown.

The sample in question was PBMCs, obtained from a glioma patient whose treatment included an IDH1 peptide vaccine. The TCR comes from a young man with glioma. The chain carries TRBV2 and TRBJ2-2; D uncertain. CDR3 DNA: TGTGCCTTAACACAGACGAGAAACACCGGGGAGCTGTTTTTT. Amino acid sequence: CALTQTRNTGELFF. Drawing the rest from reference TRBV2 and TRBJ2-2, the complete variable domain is EPEVTQTPSHQVTQMGQEVILRCVPISNHLYFYWYRQILGQKVEFLVSFYNNEISEKSEIFDDQFSVERPDGSNFTLKIRSTKLEDSAMYFCALTQTRNTGELFFGEGSRLTVL.